This T cell receptor beta chain comes out of a study of low-dose radiotherapy and immunotherapy resistance in tumors. Study context: Patients of Cohort 1 had 0.5 Gy fractions every 2 weeks, which summed to 6.5 Gy. Cohort 2 was treated with 1 Gy per fraction every two weeks, amounting to 13 Gy across 26 weeks. One day before radiation and immunotherapy, intravenous cyclophosphamide 200 mg/m2 was administered, with this repeated every two weeks.

Covering alpha and beta chains, TRAV- and TRBV-specific primers were used for the first-strand cDNA. The authors ran 15 to 20 PCR cycles to amplify TCRs with a constant-region primer and V-primer adapter. A single record per CDR3 protein comes from TCRdb applying MiXCR to the reads. The sample comprises some 88,000 distinct CDR3 sequences, more than 7.5% of which are singletons, and under 1.1% rests with the top ten. Time point given: before trial treatment. Patients qualified if they had advanced solid tumors that lacked tumor-infiltrating lymphocytes. This clonotype occurred many times. CDR1 is MNHNS and CDR2 is SASEGT in the germline V gene. Trimming pared 0 bases from V and 4 bases from J, leaving 17 bases between. The CDR3 consists of 17 residues.

The TCR originated in a male donor with prostate cancer. V is TRBV6-1 and J is TRBJ2-3, with TRBD2 as a possible D gene (6 bases). The starting material was PBMCs, obtained before treatment. In DNA, the CDR3 is TGTGCCAGCAGTGAAGCGGGTCGGAGGGGCATTGCAGATACGCAGTATTTT. Translated: CASSEAGRRGIADTQYF.